The 20 T cell receptor beta chains reported below all come from one sample, sequenced in a study of blood T cells in healthy people across ages. Alongside a J-beta primer mix, a sample-barcoded 5' primer served in a second PCR lasting about 6 to 11 cycles. TCRdb recomputed calls from the 5' RACE reads with MiXCR, one row per CDR3 protein. Among roughly 1,000,000 distinct CDR3 sequences listed, roughly a quarter were seen once. These data were also filed under a second study, of T cells of mothers and their children.

Sequencing used blood. These receptors were collected from a girl aged 2 to 9 in good health.

The rearrangement uses TRBV27 and TRBJ2-1; tentatively, D is TRBD2 (6 bases). This CDR3 spans 18 amino acids. Germline loops: CDR1 MNHEY, CDR2 SMNVEV (reference sequence). V was shortened by 5 bases and J by 2 bases, with 22 bases between the two germline ends. CDR3 sequence (DNA): TGTGCCAGCAGTACGACGCGGGACGGCGTCGGGCCCTACAATGAGCAGTTCTTC. Amino acid sequence: CASSTTRDGVGPYNEQFF.

This chain links TRBV25-1 with TRBJ1-4, with unresolved D. The CDR3 has 14 residues. CDR1 and CDR2 (germline): MGHDK, SYGVNS. Trimming removed 4 bases at V and 7 bases at J, with 13 bases between. The CDR3 sequence is CASSVRTDGEKLFF. The CDR3, as DNA: TGTGCCAGCAGTGTAAGGACTGATGGTGAAAAACTGTTTTTT.

This clonotype has a handful of counts. This sequence joins TRBV12-3 or TRBV12-4 and TRBJ1-5, with 7 bases matching TRBD1. CDR3 length: 15 residues. V shed 6 bases and J 3 bases; nucleotides not matched to a gene: 8. The CDR3 nucleotides read TGTGCCAGCAGGGAGGGACAGCGGCTCAATCAGCCCCAGCATTTT. Its protein is CASREGQRLNQPQHF.

This chain links TRBV7-8 with TRBJ1-2, with TRBD1 matching over 10 bases. J was trimmed by 2 bases and V by 1 base; bases with no gene match: 4. In germline, CDR1 is SGHVS, CDR2 FQNEAQ. The CDR3 is 16 amino acids. The CDR3 DNA reads as TGTGCCAGCAGCTTAGAGCCGGGACAGGGGAACTATGGCTACACCTTC. This translates into CASSLEPGQGNYGYTF.

A few counts support this clonotype. This chain links TRBV10-3 with TRBJ2-7, with 8 bases identical to TRBD1. This CDR3 contains 13 residues. The V and J ends lost 6 bases and 5 bases, in that order; junction bases with no gene match: 6. CDR1 ENHRY and CDR2 SYGVKD come from the germline V gene. DNA for the CDR3: TGTGCCATCAGCCTGACAGGGGCAGACGAGCAGTACTTC. It codes for CAISLTGADEQYF.

The genes are TRBV20-1 and TRBJ2-5; 12 bases map to TRBD1. Looked up from germline, CDR1 is DFQATT and CDR2 is SNEGSKA (reference sequence). The V segment lost 0 bases and the J segment 4 bases; nucleotides outside the gene matches: 12. There are 18 residues in the CDR3. The CDR3 DNA follows: TGCAGTGCTAGAGATTTAGGGGGTTGGGACAGGGGGCCAGAGACCCAGTACTTC. Residues: CSARDLGGWDRGPETQYF.

The chain carries TRBV28 and TRBJ2-4, with 7 positions matching TRBD1. Germline-derived CDR1 and CDR2 are MDHEN and SYDVKM. V lost 6 bases, J lost 7 bases, and 9 bases stayed unmatched. The CDR3 totals 14 residues. CDR3 protein: CASSSGQTRNIQYF. The CDR3 nucleotides are TGTGCCAGCAGCTCGGGACAGACGCGGAACATTCAGTACTTC.

Details on this clonotype: The missing conserved phenylalanine or tryptophan at the end of this CDR3 makes a read error likely. The chain couples TRBV5-7 to TRBJ1-1; no definite D call. TRBV5-7 falls under the ORF class, with uncertain function. The CDR3 runs to 17 residues. V lost 1 base, J lost 0 bases, and 16 bases lay in between. The CDR3 here is CASSLPYPGCLNTEAFL. CDR3 coding DNA: TGTGCCAGCAGCTTGCCCTACCCGGGATGTTTGAACACTGAAGCTTTCCTT.

This sequence joins TRBV29-1 and TRBJ2-5; possibly TRBD2 for D (6 bases). The V gene lost 6 bases and the J gene lost 5 bases, with 10 bases spanning the gap. The V gene's germline CDR1 is SQVTM and CDR2 ANQGSEA. This CDR3 is 11 amino acids long. The CDR3 DNA sequence: TGCAGCGTCATCCGGGGGGAGACCCAGTACTTC. This gives the protein CSVIRGETQYF.

This clonotype was counted between two and nine times. The chain joins TRBV10-3 to TRBJ2-7; D is undetermined. V lost 6 bases and J lost 6, with 12 bases in between. The germline V gene encodes CDR1 ENHRY and CDR2 SYGVKD. This CDR3 spans 12 amino acids. The CDR3 DNA reads TGTGCCATCAGCCCCAACCTCAGCGAGCAGTACTTC. Its protein is CAISPNLSEQYF.

V gene TRBV11-2 combines with J gene TRBJ2-1; 8 bases line up with TRBD1. The junction had 9 bases not matched to a gene; V was cut back by 3 bases and J by 5 bases. Germline V gene lookup returns CDR1 SGHAT and CDR2 FQNNGV. CDR3 size: 16 residues. This CDR3 reads CASSFIFGQGHNEQFF. The CDR3 nucleotides are TGTGCCAGCAGCTTTATCTTTGGACAGGGCCACAATGAGCAGTTCTTC.

The rearrangement joins TRBV11-2 to TRBJ2-1, with a tentative D call TRBD1 (5 bases). CDR1 is SGHAT and CDR2 is FQNNGV in the germline V gene. The CDR3 spans 12 residues. V was pared by 1 base and J by 13 bases, with 11 bases between. The CDR3 spells CASSLGIQGQFF. CDR3 DNA sequence: TGTGCCAGCAGCTTAGGTATTCAGGGACAGTTCTTC.

This sequence joins TRBV20-1 and TRBJ2-1; 9 nucleotides align to TRBD1. The J call may not be correct, given that the DNA end is closer to TRBJ2-7. This CDR3 comprises 14 residues. CDR1 and CDR2 from the germline V gene are DFQATT and SNEGSKA (reference sequence). CDR3 nucleotides: TGCAGTGCTAGACCCGGGACAGGGTACTACGAGCAGTACTTC. Amino acids: CSARPGTGYYEQYF.

This sequence joins TRBV20-1 and TRBJ2-3; tentative D call: TRBD2 (5 bases). The CDR3 loop spans 13 amino acids. Trimming took 2 bases from V and 3 from J, leaving 9 bases between them. Germline lookup yields CDR1 DFQATT and CDR2 SNEGSKA (reference sequence). This CDR3 reads CSARQSGTDTQYF. CDR3 nucleotide sequence: TGCAGTGCTAGACAAAGCGGAACAGATACGCAGTATTTT.

This clonotype was recorded many times. The chain has TRBV20-1 and TRBJ2-5; 13 bases match TRBD2. The better agreement between TRBJ2-1 and the DNA end casts doubt on the J call. Germline CDR1 DFQATT, CDR2 SNEGSKA (reference sequence). CDR3 size: 15 residues. The CDR3 nucleotides are TGCAGTGCTAGAGAACTAGCGGGGGGGCCCAATGAGCAGTTCTTC. It is translated as CSARELAGGPNEQFF.

The CDR3 spells CSARLAGKTQYF. CDR3 DNA sequence: TGCAGTGCCAGACTAGCGGGGAAAACCCAGTACTTC. The chain joins TRBV20-1 to TRBJ2-5, with TRBD2 matching over 11 bases. The ends lost 6 bases at V and 8 bases at J; junction bases unmatched: 5. This CDR3 is built from 12 residues. CDR1 DFQATT and CDR2 SNEGSKA come from the germline V gene (reference sequence).

The chain has TRBV28 and TRBJ2-1; 8 bases are shared with TRBD2. V trimming: 2 bases; J trimming: 8 bases; junction bases outside the gene matches: 17. The CDR3 length is 18 residues. Germline V gene lookup returns CDR1 MDHEN and CDR2 SYDVKM. CDR3: CASSLRVSQTGGPDEQFF. In DNA form, the CDR3 reads TGTGCCAGCAGTTTAAGAGTGAGTCAAACGGGAGGGCCCGATGAGCAGTTCTTC. Full variable domain (missing parts from reference TRBV28 and TRBJ2-1): DVKVTQSSRYLVKRTGEKVFLECVQDMDHENMFWYRQDPGLGLRLIYFSYDVKMKEKGDIPEGYSVSREKKERFSLILESASTNQTSMYLCASSLRVSQTGGPDEQFFGPGTRLTVL.

This clonotype has only a few counts. J is TRBJ1-1 and V is TRBV29-1; no clear D. Germline V CDR1 and CDR2: SQVTM, ANQGSEA. V lost 4 bases and J lost 10, with 19 bases in between. The CDR3 runs to 13 residues. The CDR3 sequence is CSVASSLRDRAFF. CDR3 sequence (DNA): TGCAGCGTTGCTAGTAGCCTCCGGGATCGAGCTTTCTTT. The entire variable domain, with the rest obtained from reference TRBV29-1 and TRBJ1-1, is as follows: SAVISQKPSRDICQRGTSLTIQCQVDSQVTMMFWYRQQPGQSLTLIATANQGSEATYESGFVIDKFPISRPNLTFSTLTVSNMSPEDSSIYLCSVASSLRDRAFFGQGTRLTVV.

The chain is built from TRBV13 and TRBJ2-3, with D perhaps given as TRBD1 or TRBD2 (5 bases each). The CDR3 is 16 amino acids. Germline assignment: CDR1 PRHDT and CDR2 FYEKMQ (reference sequence). Trimming removed 2 bases at V and 4 bases at J, with 16 bases between. The CDR3 DNA sequence: TGTGCCAGCAGCTTATCCGAAGGGACGACTTCAGATACGCAGTATTTT. Encoded protein: CASSLSEGTTSDTQYF.

V is TRBV6-1 and J is TRBJ2-7, with 11 nucleotides matching TRBD1. J was trimmed by 3 bases and V by 5 bases; bases with no gene match: 9. The CDR3 is made up of 16 amino acids. Germline assignment: CDR1 MNHNS and CDR2 SASEGT. The DNA of the CDR3 is TGTGCCAGCAGTCCCGAACCCGGGACAGGGGGCTACGAGCAGTACTTC. Residues: CASSPEPGTGGYEQYF.